This is a list of T cell receptor beta chains from one sample in a study of shared clonotypes between healthy human individuals. Only in-frame clones appear in the TCRdb table, and some are missing; sequencing was by immunoSEQ multiplex PCR. The table records roughly 2,500,000 clones, 80% to 95% of them present only once. Material: naive CD4+ T cells from PBMCs. The receptors derive from a man aged 18 to 30 in good health. Some clones in this sample may be carry-over from other donors' samples. CDR3s include the opening cysteine and the closing phenylalanine or tryptophan. The D gene is left open where the match is weak. Size tells how often a clone was seen (once, few, many) or the class of an expanded clone, and some rows leave it out.

TRBV25-1	TRBJ2-2	.	once	CASSRVTGELFF	TGTGCCAGCAGTCGAGTTACCGGGGAGCTGTTTTTT
TRBV5-1	TRBJ1-3	TRBD1	.	CASSSGPDRGTGNTIYF	TGCGCCAGCAGCTCTGGACCCGACAGGGGGACTGGAAACACCATATATTTT
TRBV30	TRBJ1-2	.	.	CAWTRRTPANYGYTF	TGTGCCTGGACTCGTCGGACACCGGCTAACTATGGCTACACCTTC
TRBV15	TRBJ2-7	TRBD1	.	CATSRITGAYEQYF	TGTGCCACCAGCAGAATAACAGGGGCCTACGAGCAGTACTTC
TRBV27	TRBJ2-7	.	.	CASSFANRAGEQYF	TGTGCCAGCAGTTTTGCTAACAGGGCCGGGGAGCAGTACTTC
TRBV7-2	TRBJ2-7	.	.	CASSPMGGRGSSYEQYF	TGTGCCAGCAGCCCAATGGGAGGACGGGGAAGCTCCTACGAGCAGTACTTC
TRBV12-2	TRBJ2-7	.	.	CASRSRTGLAAYEQYF	TGTGCAAGTCGCTCAAGGACTGGACTAGCGGCCTACGAGCAGTACTTC
TRBV5-1	TRBJ2-2	.	.	CASSLLGLPNTGELFF	TGCGCCAGCAGTTTGCTGGGTCTTCCGAACACCGGGGAGCTGTTTTTT
TRBV7-3	TRBJ1-1	TRBD1	.	CASSITGGSTEAFF	TGTGCCAGCAGCATAACAGGGGGGAGCACTGAAGCTTTCTTT
TRBV6-6	TRBJ2-1	.	.	CASSPTPRGAGEQFF	TGTGCCAGCAGTCCTACCCCTAGGGGGGCTGGTGAGCAGTTCTTC
TRBV27	TRBJ1-2	.	.	CASSVQGPDYGYTF	TGTGCCAGCAGCGTACAGGGCCCTGACTATGGCTACACCTTC
TRBV5-8	TRBJ2-3	.	once	CASSLLQRPTDTQYF	TGTGCCAGCAGCCTACTTCAGCGGCCCACAGATACGCAGTATTTT
TRBV5-8	TRBJ1-2	.	.	CASSWGGNYGYTF	TGTGCCAGCAGCTGGGGAGGGAACTATGGCTACACCTTC
TRBV6-4	TRBJ2-7	TRBD1	.	CASRGQGAGYEQYF	TGTGCCAGCAGGGGCCAGGGGGCAGGATACGAGCAGTACTTC
TRBV5-6	TRBJ1-2	.	once	CASSRVGQSYGYTF	TGTGCCAGCAGCAGGGTCGGGCAGAGTTATGGCTACACCTTC
TRBV10-3	TRBJ2-3	.	.	CAISSGSDTQYF	TGTGCCATCTCGAGCGGGTCAGATACGCAGTATTTT
TRBV19	TRBJ1-5	.	once	CASSIWDGNQPQHF	TGTGCCAGTAGTATATGGGACGGCAATCAGCCCCAGCATTTT
TRBV6-1	TRBJ1-1	.	.	CASRVHTEAFF	TGTGCCAGCAGAGTCCACACTGAAGCTTTCTTT
TRBV7-8	TRBJ1-3	.	.	CASRHDISGNTIYF	TGTGCCAGCCGCCACGACATCTCTGGAAACACCATATATTTT
TRBV7-8	TRBJ2-2	.	.	CASSLRGASQGSELFF	TGTGCCAGCAGCTTAAGGGGCGCTTCGCAGGGTTCGGAGCTGTTTTTT
TRBV2	TRBJ2-7	TRBD1	.	CASSRDRGFDEQYF	TGTGCCAGCAGTCGGGACAGGGGGTTTGACGAGCAGTACTTC
TRBV28	TRBJ2-7	.	.	CASSSTGTGAYEQYF	TGTGCCAGCAGTTCCACAGGGACTGGAGCCTACGAGCAGTACTTC
TRBV5-1	TRBJ2-3	.	.	CASSSSPLASNTDTQYF	TGCGCCAGCAGCTCATCTCCACTAGCCTCGAACACAGATACGCAGTATTTT
TRBV5-1	TRBJ1-1	.	.	CASSLEPLQSTEAFF	TGCGCCAGCAGCTTGGAGCCTCTCCAGAGCACTGAAGCTTTCTTT
TRBV5-1	TRBJ2-7	.	.	CASSGLTDYEQYF	TGCGCCAGCAGCGGGTTAACTGACTACGAGCAGTACTTC
TRBV18	TRBJ1-2	.	.	CASSPGRVQGYTF	TGTGCCAGCTCACCGGGCAGGGTGCAAGGCTACACCTTC
TRBV10-3	TRBJ2-5	.	.	CAISLDQETQYF	TGTGCCATCAGCCTCGATCAAGAGACCCAGTACTTC
TRBV9	TRBJ2-3	.	once	CASSGNSGYTDTQYF	TGTGCCAGCAGCGGGAATAGCGGTTACACAGATACGCAGTATTTT
TRBV30	TRBJ2-2	.	.	CAWSETRELFF	TGTGCCTGGAGTGAGACAAGGGAGCTGTTTTTT
TRBV5-1	TRBJ2-3	TRBD2	.	CASSRGGRAGTQYF	TGCGCCAGCAGCCGGGGCGGGAGGGCCGGGACGCAGTATTTT
TRBV11-2	TRBJ2-7	.	once	CASSLTPYSYEQYF	TGTGCCAGCAGCTTAACACCATACTCCTACGAGCAGTACTTC
TRBV9	TRBJ2-1	TRBD2	.	CASSLLGLAVYNEQFF	TGTGCCAGCAGCCTTCTTGGACTAGCGGTTTACAATGAGCAGTTCTTC
TRBV28	TRBJ1-1	.	.	CASSLPTKGTEAFF	TGTGCCAGCAGTTTACCCACGAAGGGCACTGAAGCTTTCTTT
TRBV6-5	TRBJ2-7	TRBD1	.	CASRYRGAYEQYF	TGTGCCAGCAGGTACAGGGGAGCCTACGAGCAGTACTTC
TRBV6-5	TRBJ2-7	.	.	CASSDSYEQYF	TGTGCCAGCAGTGATTCCTACGAGCAGTACTTC
TRBV14	TRBJ1-4	TRBD1	.	CASSFRLQGTNEKLFF	TGTGCCAGCAGCTTCCGCTTACAGGGGACTAATGAAAAACTGTTTTTT
TRBV18	TRBJ2-3	.	.	CASSPAELADTQYF	TGTGCCAGCTCACCCGCTGAACTGGCAGATACGCAGTATTTT
TRBV7-9	TRBJ2-3	.	.	CASSLTFQGFVDTQYF	TGTGCCAGCAGCTTGACCTTTCAGGGATTCGTGGATACGCAGTATTTT
TRBV5-6	TRBJ1-3	.	.	CASTPGLGSTGNTIYF	TGTGCCAGCACCCCGGGCTTAGGCTCGACTGGAAACACCATATATTTT
TRBV5-1	TRBJ2-7	.	.	CASSLDRAYEQYF	TGCGCCAGCAGCCTGGACAGAGCCTACGAGCAGTACTTC
TRBV4-1	TRBJ2-1	.	.	CASSQTGDSGWSNEQFF	TGCGCCAGCAGCCAAACCGGGGACTCGGGCTGGAGCAATGAGCAGTTCTTC
TRBV5-4	TRBJ2-7	TRBD2	.	CASSEAGGPYEQYF	TGTGCCAGCAGCGAAGCGGGAGGGCCCTACGAGCAGTACTTC
TRBV27	TRBJ1-1	.	.	CASSNRVSTEAFF	TGTGCCAGCAGCAACAGGGTGAGCACTGAAGCTTTCTTT
TRBV2	TRBJ1-5	.	.	CASSGPLNQPQHF	TGTGCCAGCAGTGGACCCTTAAATCAGCCCCAGCATTTT
TRBV11-2	TRBJ2-1	.	.	CASSWTSSYNEQFF	TGTGCCAGCAGCTGGACCAGCTCCTACAATGAGCAGTTCTTC
TRBV25-1	TRBJ1-3	.	.	CASSEGSWVSGNTIYF	TGTGCCAGCAGTGAAGGATCTTGGGTTTCTGGAAACACCATATATTTT
TRBV28	TRBJ1-2	.	.	CASSSLRELDNYGYTF	TGTGCCAGCAGTTCCCTCAGGGAACTAGATAACTATGGCTACACCTTC
TRBV6-5	TRBJ2-7	.	.	CASSYSQGIVEQYF	TGTGCCAGCAGTTACTCGCAGGGGATTGTCGAGCAGTACTTC
TRBV7-2	TRBJ2-1	TRBD1	.	CASSHGQAVYNEQFF	TGTGCCAGCAGCCACGGACAGGCGGTCTACAATGAGCAGTTCTTC
TRBV5-6	TRBJ2-5	.	.	CASSLVGQTQETQYF	TGTGCCAGCAGCTTGGTTGGACAGACTCAAGAGACCCAGTACTTC
TRBV28	TRBJ2-7	.	.	CASSLRPYEQYF	TGTGCCAGCAGTTTACGCCCTTACGAGCAGTACTTC
TRBV11-2	TRBJ2-7	.	.	CASSPGTAISYEQYF	TGTGCCAGCAGCCCTGGGACGGCGATCTCCTACGAGCAGTACTTC
TRBV11-2	TRBJ2-7	TRBD2	.	CASSLASGTYEQYF	TGTGCCAGCAGCTTAGCTAGCGGAACCTACGAGCAGTACTTC
TRBV6-1	TRBJ1-2	.	.	CASSDPRYTF	TGTGCCAGCAGTGACCCTAGATACACCTTC